This T cell receptor (beta chain) was identified in a study of OX40 agonist ivuxolimab in advanced cancers. Overall study: Dose-escalation patients were diagnosed with hepatocellular carcinoma, melanoma, renal cell cancer or head and neck cancer.

Study results and limitations: Some nonresponders additionally presented with little normalized T-cell clonal expansion. Clones of CD4+ and CD8+ blood T cells grew by week 6 at doses of 0.1 to 3.0 mg/kg.

This table comes from immunoSEQ multiplex PCR, and its TCRdb copy is limited to in-frame clones, with some not included. The table has around 80,000 clones, 85% seen once. CDR1 and CDR2 (germline): SGDLS, YYNGEE. Trimming shortened V by 8 bases and J by 0 bases, and 11 bases separated the two germline ends. This CDR3 is built from 14 residues. For this clone: Its specificity is not known.

Sequencing used CD4+ or CD8+ T cells sorted from blood, obtained in a trial of the OX40 agonist ivuxolimab. The origin of this receptor is an adult with an advanced solid tumor such as melanoma, head and neck, liver or kidney cancer. The gene calls are TRBV9 and TRBJ1-4, with a weak D call TRBD1 (5 bases). DNA of the CDR3: TGTGCCAGTTCAACAGGAGCAACTAATGAAAAACTGTTTTTT. This codes for CASSTGATNEKLFF.